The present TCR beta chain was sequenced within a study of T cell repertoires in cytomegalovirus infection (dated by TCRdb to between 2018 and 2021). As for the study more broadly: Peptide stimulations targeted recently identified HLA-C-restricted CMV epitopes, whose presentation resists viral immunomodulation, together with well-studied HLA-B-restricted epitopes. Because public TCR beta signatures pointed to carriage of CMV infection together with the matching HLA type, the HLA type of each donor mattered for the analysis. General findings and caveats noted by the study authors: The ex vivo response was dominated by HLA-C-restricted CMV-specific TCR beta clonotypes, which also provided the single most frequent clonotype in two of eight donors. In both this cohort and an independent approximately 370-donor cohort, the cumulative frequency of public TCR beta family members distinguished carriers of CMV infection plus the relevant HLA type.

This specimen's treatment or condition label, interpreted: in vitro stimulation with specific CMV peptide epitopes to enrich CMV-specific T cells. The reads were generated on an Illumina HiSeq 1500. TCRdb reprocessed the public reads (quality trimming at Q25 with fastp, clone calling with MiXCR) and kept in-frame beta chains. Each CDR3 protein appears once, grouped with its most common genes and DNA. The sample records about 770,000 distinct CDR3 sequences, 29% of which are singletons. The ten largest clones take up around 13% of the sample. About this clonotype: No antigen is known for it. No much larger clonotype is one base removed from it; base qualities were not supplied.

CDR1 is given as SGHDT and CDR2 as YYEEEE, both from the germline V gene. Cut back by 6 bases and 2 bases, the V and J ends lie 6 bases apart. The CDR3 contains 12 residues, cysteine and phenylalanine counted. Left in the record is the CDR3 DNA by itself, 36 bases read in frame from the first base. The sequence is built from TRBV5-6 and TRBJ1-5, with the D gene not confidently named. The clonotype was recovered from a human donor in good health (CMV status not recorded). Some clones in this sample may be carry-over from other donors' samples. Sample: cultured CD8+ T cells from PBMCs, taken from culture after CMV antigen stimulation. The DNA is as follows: TGTGCCAGCAAGGTTGGCAATCAGCCCCAGCATTTT. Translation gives CASKVGNQPQHF. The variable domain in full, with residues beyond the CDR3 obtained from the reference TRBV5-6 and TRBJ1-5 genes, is DAGVTQSPTHLIKTRGQQVTLRCSPKSGHDTVSWYQQALGQGPQFIFQYYEEEERQRGNFPDRFSGHQFPNYSSELNVNALLLGDSALYLCASKVGNQPQHFGDGTRLSIL.